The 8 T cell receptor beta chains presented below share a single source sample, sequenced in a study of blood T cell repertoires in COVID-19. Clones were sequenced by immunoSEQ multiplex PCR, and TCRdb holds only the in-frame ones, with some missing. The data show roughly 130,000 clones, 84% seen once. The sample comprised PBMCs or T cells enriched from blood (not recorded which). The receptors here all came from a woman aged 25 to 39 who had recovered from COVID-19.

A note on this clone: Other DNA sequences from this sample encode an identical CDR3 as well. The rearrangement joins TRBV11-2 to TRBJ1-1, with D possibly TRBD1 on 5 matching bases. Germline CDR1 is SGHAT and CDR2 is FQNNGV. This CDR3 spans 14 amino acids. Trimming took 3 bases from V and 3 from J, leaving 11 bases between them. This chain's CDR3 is CASSFQGGYTEAFF. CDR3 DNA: TGTGCCAGCAGCTTCCAGGGTGGGTACACTGAAGCTTTCTTT.

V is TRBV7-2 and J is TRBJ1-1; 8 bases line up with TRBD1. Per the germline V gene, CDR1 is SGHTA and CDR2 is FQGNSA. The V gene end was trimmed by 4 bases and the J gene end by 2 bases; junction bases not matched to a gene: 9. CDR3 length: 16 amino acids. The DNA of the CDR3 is TGTGCCAGCAGCTCCTGGGGCAGGGGGCCTAACACTGAAGCTTTCTTT. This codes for CASSSWGRGPNTEAFF.

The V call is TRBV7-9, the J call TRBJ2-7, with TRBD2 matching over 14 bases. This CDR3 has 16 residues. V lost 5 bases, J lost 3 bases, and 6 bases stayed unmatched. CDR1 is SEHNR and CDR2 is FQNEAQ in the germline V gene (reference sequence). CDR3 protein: CASSRTGLAGGYEQYF. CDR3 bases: TGTGCCAGCAGCCGCACTGGACTAGCGGGAGGCTACGAGCAGTACTTC.

In DNA, the CDR3 is TGTGCCAGCAGTTTCGGCAGGAGGAGGGGCGGGAGACTCGAGCAGTACTTC. Its translation: CASSFGRRRGGRLEQYF. The V gene is TRBV27, the J gene TRBJ2-7; 7 nucleotides match TRBD2. CDR1 is MNHEY and CDR2 is SMNVEV in the germline V gene (reference sequence). Trimming at V came to 3 bases and at J to 6 bases, leaving 17 bases not matched to a gene. The CDR3 is 17 amino acids.

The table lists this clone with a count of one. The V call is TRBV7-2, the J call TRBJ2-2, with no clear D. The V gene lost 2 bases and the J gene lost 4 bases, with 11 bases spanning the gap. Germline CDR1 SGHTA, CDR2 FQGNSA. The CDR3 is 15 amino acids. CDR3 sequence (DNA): TGTGCCAGCAGCTTAATTTCGTTCTTCACCGGGGAGCTGTTTTTT. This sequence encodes CASSLISFFTGELFF.

The CDR3 DNA reads as TGTGCCAGCAGCATAACGACAGGGGGCACTGAAGCTTTCTTT. Its protein is CASSITTGGTEAFF. The chain joins TRBV7-2 to TRBJ1-1; 9 bases line up with TRBD1. The length of the CDR3 is 14 residues. J lost 4 bases, V lost 5 bases, and 5 bases had no gene match. Germline V CDR1 and CDR2: SGHTA, FQGNSA.

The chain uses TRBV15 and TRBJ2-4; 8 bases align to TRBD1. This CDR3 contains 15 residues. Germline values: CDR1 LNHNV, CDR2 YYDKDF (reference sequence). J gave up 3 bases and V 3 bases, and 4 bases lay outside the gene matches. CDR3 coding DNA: TGTGCCACCAGCAGGGACAGGGCGGGCAAAAACATTCAGTACTTC. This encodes CATSRDRAGKNIQYF. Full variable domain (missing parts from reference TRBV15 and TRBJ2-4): DAMVIQNPRYQVTQFGKPVTLSCSQTLNHNVMYWYQQKSSQAPKLLFHYYDKDFNNEADTPDNFQSRRPNTSFCFLDIRSPGLGDTAMYLCATSRDRAGKNIQYFGAGTRLSVL.

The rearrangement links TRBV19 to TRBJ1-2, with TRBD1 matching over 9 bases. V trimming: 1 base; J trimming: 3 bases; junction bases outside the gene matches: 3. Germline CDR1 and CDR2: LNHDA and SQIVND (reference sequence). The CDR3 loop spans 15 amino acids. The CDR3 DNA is TGTGCCAGTAGTATAGGGGGACAGGGCGACTATGGCTACACCTTC. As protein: CASSIGGQGDYGYTF.